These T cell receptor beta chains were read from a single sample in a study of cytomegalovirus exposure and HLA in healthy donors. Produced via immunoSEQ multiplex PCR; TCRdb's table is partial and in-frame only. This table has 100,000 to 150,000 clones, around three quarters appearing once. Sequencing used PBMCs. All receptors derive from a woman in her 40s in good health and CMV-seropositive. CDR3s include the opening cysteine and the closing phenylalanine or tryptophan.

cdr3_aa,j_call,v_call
CASSRGGAALLTDTQYF,TRBJ2-3,TRBV7-9
CASSTGTASYEQYF,TRBJ2-7,TRBV21-1
CASSKAFGGSGSANTGELFF,TRBJ2-2,TRBV21-1
CASSLEAGDQPQHF,TRBJ1-5,TRBV5-1
CASSVTGDGYTF,TRBJ1-2,TRBV2
CASSLGHYNEQFF,TRBJ2-1,TRBV5-1
CASSLGQGGNTIYF,TRBJ1-3,TRBV5-1
CAIHGQPNEKLFF,TRBJ1-4,TRBV21-1
CASRVQGRTDTQYF,TRBJ2-3,TRBV2
CASSLVGGSLGGGYTF,TRBJ1-2,TRBV7-2
CASSPHTREDYNEQFF,TRBJ2-1,TRBV7-9
CASSEANSVSPLHF,TRBJ1-6,TRBV2
CASSFTGTRETQYF,TRBJ2-5,TRBV16
CASSLAAGLAGYTF,TRBJ1-2,TRBV7-9
CASSVVPGQDTNIQYF,TRBJ2-4,TRBV6-1
CSVERRDGYTF,TRBJ1-2,TRBV29-1
CASSLRGGEGTEAFF,TRBJ1-1,TRBV5-1
CASSWDSGAYEQYF,TRBJ2-7,TRBV2
CASSASGSAYNEQFF,TRBJ2-1,TRBV9
CAWSVRGAILNTEAFF,TRBJ1-1,TRBV30
CASSLGQGNQPQHF,TRBJ1-5,TRBV11-2
CASSWGGRAVGTQYF,TRBJ2-3,TRBV6-5
CASSLGRDEQYF,TRBJ2-7,TRBV7-2